These T cell receptor beta chains were read from a single sample in a study of Ad26.COV2.S vaccination and SARS-CoV-2 variants. Profiled with immunoSEQ multiplex PCR; TCRdb holds only in-frame clones, not every one. The sample has around 250,000 clones, around 87% seen once. The source was peripheral blood, collected in a trial of Ad26.COV2.S vaccine versus placebo. The source is a person aged 18-60 years who received the Ad26.COV2.S COVID-19 vaccine or a placebo. Both conserved end residues are part of each CDR3. The order of the fields is D gene, CDR3 length, J gene, V gene, clone size, CDR3 DNA, CDR3 protein. A D gene is named only where the DNA matches it firmly. Size is stated for part of the rows, as once, few or many counts, or as a class when the clone is expanded.

D gene: TRBD2
CDR3 length: 14
J gene: TRBJ2-1
V gene: TRBV5-1
clone size: -
CDR3 DNA: TGCGCCAGCAGCTTGACTAGCGGGGGGAGTGAGCAGTTCTTC
CDR3 protein: CASSLTSGGSEQFF

D gene: -
CDR3 length: 13
J gene: TRBJ2-3
V gene: TRBV12-5
clone size: -
CDR3 DNA: TGTGCCGGAGTCAATGCTGGCACAGATACGCAGTATTTT
CDR3 protein: CAGVNAGTDTQYF

D gene: -
CDR3 length: 14
J gene: TRBJ2-5
V gene: TRBV5-5
clone size: -
CDR3 DNA: TGTGCCAGCAGCCGAGTCTACATCCAAGAGACCCAGTACTTC
CDR3 protein: CASSRVYIQETQYF

D gene: -
CDR3 length: 16
J gene: TRBJ2-1
V gene: TRBV12-5
clone size: once
CDR3 DNA: TGTGCTAGTGGTCCCTCCGGGACGAGCTCCTACAATGAGCAGTTCTTC
CDR3 protein: CASGPSGTSSYNEQFF

D gene: -
CDR3 length: 14
J gene: TRBJ2-2
V gene: TRBV6-5
clone size: -
CDR3 DNA: TGTGCCAGCAGTTACGGTGGGGGGATCGGGGAGCTGTTTTTT
CDR3 protein: CASSYGGGIGELFF

D gene: -
CDR3 length: 15
J gene: TRBJ1-4
V gene: TRBV3-1/TRBV3-2
clone size: -
CDR3 DNA: TGTGCCAGCAGCCAAGATTGGGGGGCCGGGGAAAAACTGTTTTTT
CDR3 protein: CASSQDWGAGEKLFF

D gene: -
CDR3 length: 13
J gene: TRBJ2-7
V gene: TRBV21-1
clone size: -
CDR3 DNA: TGTGCCAGCAGGAAGGTGAGGAGTTACGAGCAGTACTTC
CDR3 protein: CASRKVRSYEQYF

D gene: -
CDR3 length: 15
J gene: TRBJ2-2
V gene: TRBV6-2/TRBV6-3
clone size: once
CDR3 DNA: TGTGCCAGCAGTTACTTGCCGAGGAACACCGGGGAGCTGTTTTTT
CDR3 protein: CASSYLPRNTGELFF

D gene: -
CDR3 length: 13
J gene: TRBJ2-7
V gene: TRBV12-3/TRBV12-4
clone size: -
CDR3 DNA: TGTGCCAGCAGTATACAGGGTGTCTACGAGCAGTACTTC
CDR3 protein: CASSIQGVYEQYF

D gene: TRBD2
CDR3 length: 15
J gene: TRBJ2-1
V gene: TRBV6-5
clone size: -
CDR3 DNA: TGTGCCAGCAGTTACGAAACTAGCGTCTGGAATGAGCAGTTCTTC
CDR3 protein: CASSYETSVWNEQFF

D gene: -
CDR3 length: 11
J gene: TRBJ1-6
V gene: TRBV11-2
clone size: -
CDR3 DNA: TGTGCCAGCAGCTTAGCGTATGCCCTCCACTTT
CDR3 protein: CASSLAYALHF

D gene: TRBD1
CDR3 length: 15
J gene: TRBJ1-2
V gene: TRBV5-1
clone size: -
CDR3 DNA: TGCGCCAGCAGCTCGGCGGACAGGGGAAGTTATGGCTACACCTTC
CDR3 protein: CASSSADRGSYGYTF

D gene: -
CDR3 length: 13
J gene: TRBJ2-1
V gene: TRBV6-5
clone size: -
CDR3 DNA: TGTGCCAGCACCAGAGCCTCCGGCAATGAGCAGTTCTTC
CDR3 protein: CASTRASGNEQFF

D gene: TRBD2
CDR3 length: 15
J gene: TRBJ2-3
V gene: TRBV5-4
clone size: -
CDR3 DNA: TGTGCCAGCAGCTTCGGGACTAGTAACACAGATACGCAGTATTTT
CDR3 protein: CASSFGTSNTDTQYF

D gene: TRBD1
CDR3 length: 14
J gene: TRBJ2-3
V gene: TRBV30
clone size: -
CDR3 DNA: TGTGCCCAGAGCCGACAGGGAAACACAGATACGCAGTATTTT
CDR3 protein: CAQSRQGNTDTQYF

D gene: -
CDR3 length: 15
J gene: TRBJ1-2
V gene: TRBV11-2
clone size: -
CDR3 DNA: TGTGCCAGCAGCTTAAGCCAGGGGATGGACTATGGCTACACCTTC
CDR3 protein: CASSLSQGMDYGYTF

D gene: -
CDR3 length: 12
J gene: TRBJ2-5
V gene: TRBV13
clone size: once
CDR3 DNA: TGTGCCAGCAGCCCCTATAAGGAGACCCAGTACTTC
CDR3 protein: CASSPYKETQYF

D gene: -
CDR3 length: 12
J gene: TRBJ2-5
V gene: TRBV30
clone size: -
CDR3 DNA: TGTGCCTGGAGCTACCAGCAAGAGACCCAGTACTTC
CDR3 protein: CAWSYQQETQYF

D gene: -
CDR3 length: 16
J gene: TRBJ2-5
V gene: TRBV6-4
clone size: -
CDR3 DNA: TGTGCCAGCAGTCCGACCAGGGGGGACGGGGCTGCGGCCCAGTACTTC
CDR3 protein: CASSPTRGDGAAAQYF

D gene: TRBD2
CDR3 length: 17
J gene: TRBJ2-1
V gene: TRBV5-4
clone size: -
CDR3 DNA: TGTGCCAGCAGCTTTATGTTGACTAGCGGGAGTGTTAATGAGCAGTTCTTC
CDR3 protein: CASSFMLTSGSVNEQFF

D gene: -
CDR3 length: 14
J gene: TRBJ2-1
V gene: TRBV11-3
clone size: -
CDR3 DNA: TGTGCCAGCAGCTTAGGTGGCCAGTCCTGGGCGCAGTTCTTC
CDR3 protein: CASSLGGQSWAQFF

D gene: -
CDR3 length: 12
J gene: TRBJ2-1
V gene: TRBV19
clone size: -
CDR3 DNA: TGTGCCAGTAGTGTCTACACGGGTGAGCAGTTCTTC
CDR3 protein: CASSVYTGEQFF

D gene: -
CDR3 length: 14
J gene: TRBJ2-6
V gene: TRBV7-9
clone size: -
CDR3 DNA: TGTGCCAGCAGGCTAGGAACGGGGGCCAACGTCCTGACTTTC
CDR3 protein: CASRLGTGANVLTF

D gene: TRBD1
CDR3 length: 15
J gene: TRBJ2-7
V gene: TRBV30
clone size: -
CDR3 DNA: TGTGCCTGGAGTGACAGGGGGTTTAAACCCTACGAGCAGTACTTC
CDR3 protein: CAWSDRGFKPYEQYF

D gene: TRBD1
CDR3 length: 13
J gene: TRBJ1-2
V gene: TRBV30
clone size: -
CDR3 DNA: TGTGCCTGGAGTGAAGGGACAGGCTATGGCTACACCTTC
CDR3 protein: CAWSEGTGYGYTF

D gene: -
CDR3 length: 15
J gene: TRBJ1-5
V gene: TRBV19
clone size: once
CDR3 DNA: TGTGCCAGTAGCCACAGGGCCTTGGGGAATCAGCCCCAGCATTTT
CDR3 protein: CASSHRALGNQPQHF